The clone carrying this TCR beta chain was seen repeatedly, ten times or more. Its antigen is as yet unknown. This sample is part of a study of regulatory T cells in long-lasting Graves disease. Study-wide points: Sample size, which was small, may have reduced accuracy.

CDR3 regions were amplified by Arm-PCR using iRepertoire HTBI primers to build TCR beta libraries. TCRdb reanalysed the multiplex PCR reads using MiXCR and keeps one entry per CDR3 protein. The sample includes a few hundred thousand distinct CDR3 sequences, approximately 10% seen only once; the top ten take 15% to 20%. Per the germline V gene, CDR1 is LNHDA and CDR2 is SQIVND (reference sequence). This CDR3 is 14 amino acids long. The ends were cut back, 3 bases at V and 0 bases at J, with 8 bases in the middle. Noted time point: newly diagnosed GD, antithyroid drugs for less than 3 months. PBMC-extracted RNA yielded the TCR library. The sample was also reused in another study, on T cells in Graves' hyperthyroidism and ophthalmopathy.

Sequencing was performed on peripheral blood mononuclear cells (PBMCs), taken at new diagnosis, from a patient treated with antithyroid drugs. The receptor's source is a woman aged 18-35 years with Graves disease. The rearrangement links TRBV19 to TRBJ1-2; D is possibly TRBD1 (5 bases). The CDR3 here is CASSIQGSNYGYTF. The CDR3 DNA reads TGTGCCAGTAGTATTCAGGGTTCTAACTATGGCTACACCTTC.